This TCR beta chain derives from a study of T cells in Graves' hyperthyroidism and ophthalmopathy. Broader study findings: The model anticipated ophthalmopathy a median approximately 6.5 months pre-onset.

This clonotype was observed many times. As yet, its antigen is unknown. Hyperthyroidism, newly diagnosed and lasting under 2 months, affected patients aged 18 to 65. Template material for amplifying TCR beta CDR3 regions consisted of RNA transcripts. HTBI primers were the set used in a first-round RT-PCR of the TCR CDR3. Each CDR3 protein gets one entry after TCRdb re-called the multiplex PCR reads with MiXCR. The table shows around 340,000 distinct CDR3 sequences, with around 20% occurring only once. V was cut by 3 bases and J by 10 bases, with 7 bases left in between. This CDR3 contains 12 residues. CDR1 and CDR2 (germline): SNHLY, FYNNEI.

The clonotype was recovered from a woman aged 45-65 years with Graves' hyperthyroidism. The chain uses TRBV2 and TRBJ1-6, with D uncertain. The specimen was blood. The CDR3 bases are TGTGCCAGCAGTGAGGGTAACTCACCCCTCCACTTT. Amino acids: CASSEGNSPLHF.